The 22 T cell receptor beta chains listed next were all sequenced from one sample in a study of blood T cell repertoires in COVID-19. Repertoires were generated with immunoSEQ multiplex PCR, while TCRdb's copy carries only in-frame clones and drops some. This table has 350,000 to 450,000 clones, approximately 90% appearing once. Specimen: PBMCs or T cells enriched from blood (not recorded which). Source of these receptors: a woman aged 40 to 50 who had been exposed to COVID-19.

V and J are TRBV27 and TRBJ1-2; D ambiguous. Per the germline V gene, CDR1 is MNHEY and CDR2 is SMNVEV (reference sequence). Trimming removed 6 bases at V and 4 bases at J, with 18 bases between. There are 15 residues in the CDR3. The CDR3: CASRPGGMEGYGYTF. CDR3 bases: TGTGCCAGCAGACCCGGAGGTATGGAAGGCTATGGCTACACCTTC.

This clone was counted between two and nine times. The rearrangement links TRBV9 to TRBJ1-6; TRBD1 matches 9 bases. Germline V gene sequence: CDR1 SGDLS, CDR2 YYNGEE. Trimming removed 3 bases from V and 7 bases from J; junction bases left unmatched: 5. The CDR3 extends over 15 amino acids. The CDR3 region has the DNA TGTGCCAGCAGCGCTTGGGACAGGGAAAATTCACCCCTCCACTTT. It encodes CASSAWDRENSPLHF.

The chain recombines TRBV18 with TRBJ1-5; TRBD1 aligns across 8 bases. CDR1 is KGHSH and CDR2 is LQKENI in the germline V gene. J was trimmed by 5 bases and V by 2 bases; bases with no gene match: 2. The CDR3 runs 14 residues. The CDR3 DNA reads as TGTGCCAGCTCACCAGGGACAGGTCATCAGCCCCAGCATTTT. This translates into CASSPGTGHQPQHF.

This rearrangement joins TRBV10-1 to TRBJ2-5; maybe TRBD2 (8 bases). The CDR3 is 14 amino acids. Germline V gene data show CDR1 as WNHNN and CDR2 as SYGVQD (reference sequence). V was pared by 11 bases and J by 5 bases, with 21 bases between. CDR3 DNA sequence: TGCGCCCCCAGGGGGTGGACTAGCAGGGAGACCCAGTACTTC. This sequence encodes CAPRGWTSRETQYF.

The chain joins TRBV3-1 (or the pseudogene TRBV3-2) to TRBJ1-1; 9 positions match TRBD1. Germline lookup yields CDR1 LGHDT and CDR2 YNNKEL (reference sequence). The trim removed 1 base at V and 0 bases at J, leaving 18 bases unmatched. This CDR3 comprises 21 residues. The CDR3 sequence: CASSQAYPIQGQGFMNTEAFF. CDR3 coding DNA: TGTGCCAGCAGCCAAGCCTACCCGATTCAGGGACAGGGCTTTATGAACACTGAAGCTTTCTTT.

The rearrangement links TRBV12-3 or TRBV12-4 to TRBJ2-1; the match to TRBD1 covers 7 bases. CDR3 size: 11 residues. The V and J ends lost 10 bases and 11 bases, in that order; junction bases with no gene match: 8. For the CDR3, the DNA is TGTGCCATTACGGACAGGCTAAAGCAGTTCTTC. Encoded protein: CAITDRLKQFF.

V gene TRBV13 combines with J gene TRBJ1-2, with 7 bases fitting TRBD1. This CDR3 region has 14 residues. After removal of 2 bases from V and 4 bases from J, the junction contained 4 bases not matched to a gene. The germline gives CDR1 PRHDT, CDR2 FYEKMQ (reference sequence). The CDR3 spells CASSLRDSTYGYTF. As DNA, the CDR3 is TGTGCCAGCAGCTTAAGGGACAGCACCTATGGCTACACCTTC.

Ten or more counts support this clone. The rearrangement uses TRBV12-5 and TRBJ1-6; 7 positions agree with TRBD1. Germline V gene sequence: CDR1 LGHNT, CDR2 FRNRAP. V was clipped by 6 bases and J by 15 bases; unmatched bases: 11. This CDR3 comprises 13 residues. The CDR3 loop is CASGNFQGQILHF. CDR3 DNA: TGTGCTAGTGGCAACTTCCAGGGACAGATCCTCCACTTT.

The chain joins TRBV7-9 to TRBJ2-7; 9 nucleotides line up with TRBD2. The CDR3 is 16 amino acids. CDR1 is SEHNR, CDR2 FQNEAQ, per germline (reference sequence). With V trimmed by 4 bases and J by 7 bases, 14 bases remained unmatched. The CDR3 here is CASSSPVGGRAGEQYF. For the CDR3, the DNA is TGTGCCAGCAGCTCCCCAGTCGGCGGGAGGGCGGGGGAGCAGTACTTC.

V gene TRBV9 combines with J gene TRBJ1-1; D is perhaps TRBD1 (6 bases). Trimming shortened V by 1 base and J by 2 bases, and 18 bases separated the two germline ends. This CDR3 is 17 amino acids long. Germline assignment: CDR1 SGDLS and CDR2 YYNGEE. The CDR3 sequence is CASSVSPMGGPNTEAFF. The CDR3 nucleotides read TGTGCCAGCAGCGTATCCCCCATGGGGGGGCCAAACACTGAAGCTTTCTTT.

V usage is TRBV27 and J usage is TRBJ1-1; D remains unclear. Germline loops: CDR1 MNHEY, CDR2 SMNVEV (reference sequence). V lost 2 bases and J 1 base, leaving 11 bases between the germline ends. There are 15 residues in the CDR3. CDR3 in DNA: TGTGCCAGCAGTTTACGTCGGGTATCGAACACTGAAGCTTTCTTT. Protein product: CASSLRRVSNTEAFF.

V and J are TRBV14 and TRBJ1-3; D is undetermined. Looked up from germline, CDR1 is SGHDN and CDR2 is FVKESK. The V and J ends lost 1 base and 0 bases respectively, with 10 bases between them. CDR3 length: 16 residues. Here the CDR3 reads CASSQGPKLSGNTIYF. CDR3 sequence (DNA): TGTGCCAGCAGCCAAGGTCCAAAACTCTCTGGAAACACCATATATTTT.

This chain joins TRBV13 and TRBJ1-5; no clear D. The V end lost 0 bases, the J end lost 0 bases, and 3 bases lay between the germline ends. The germline V gene has CDR1 PRHDT and CDR2 FYEKMQ (reference sequence). The CDR3 consists of 14 residues. The CDR3 reads CASSLGGSNQPQHF. The CDR3, as DNA: TGTGCCAGCAGCTTAGGCGGTAGCAATCAGCCCCAGCATTTT.

The genes are TRBV21-1 and TRBJ1-3; the DNA was not used to check the table's D call, TRBD1. TRBV21-1 is recorded as a pseudogene. The CDR3 is made up of 16 amino acids. The CDR3, as DNA: TGTGCCAGCAGCAAAGGGTCAGGGAAGTCTGGAAACACCATATATTTT. As protein: CASSKGSGKSGNTIYF.

This clone was observed once. The rearrangement joins TRBV7-3 to TRBJ2-3, with a tentative D call TRBD2 (6 bases). V lost 5 bases, J lost 2 bases, and 14 bases lay in between. There are 15 residues in the CDR3. Germline V gene data show CDR1 as SGHTA and CDR2 as FQGTGA. Written as DNA, the CDR3 is TGTGCCAGCAGCCCCGGGGGACTGAACACAGATACGCAGTATTTT. Translation: CASSPGGLNTDTQYF.

This chain links TRBV4-3 with TRBJ1-4; possible D gene TRBD1, 5 bases. In germline, CDR1 is LGHNA, CDR2 YSLEER. Trimming cost V 4 bases and J 0 bases, with 9 bases left between them. There are 15 residues in the CDR3. The CDR3 DNA sequence: TGCGCCAGCAGCCTCGGGGGAGCAACTAATGAAAAACTGTTTTTT. The encoded protein is CASSLGGATNEKLFF.

V gene TRBV24-1 combines with J gene TRBJ1-5; TRBD1 might be the D (6 bases). Trimming took off 5 bases at V and 0 bases at J, with 16 bases between the two ends. Looked up from germline, CDR1 is KGHDR and CDR2 is SFDVKD. This CDR3 comprises 17 residues. CDR3 DNA: TGTGCCACCAGTGGGGGAGGGGGGGCCTATAGCAATCAGCCCCAGCATTTT. Amino acid sequence: CATSGGGGAYSNQPQHF.

The chain recombines TRBV27 with TRBJ2-2; TRBD1 is a possible D gene (7 bases). The CDR3 has 16 amino acids. Deletions cut 4 bases from V and 5 bases from J, with 17 bases between. The germline V gene has CDR1 MNHEY and CDR2 SMNVEV (reference sequence). The CDR3 spells CASSSPTGRPTGELFF. The CDR3 DNA reads as TGTGCCAGCAGTTCACCGACAGGGAGGCCAACCGGGGAGCTGTTTTTT.

The chain has TRBV30 and TRBJ2-1, with 8 bases aligning to TRBD2. This CDR3 has 16 amino acids. Trimming cost V 4 bases and J 4 bases; bases outside gene matches: 12. Germline assignment: CDR1 GTSNPN and CDR2 SVGIG (reference sequence). The CDR3 loop is CAWTPLGGGPYNEQFF. CDR3 nucleotide sequence: TGTGCCTGGACACCCCTGGGCGGGGGGCCGTACAATGAGCAGTTCTTC.

The chain's CDR3 is CASSPPGTGVEPQHF. The DNA of the CDR3 is TGTGCCAGCAGTCCGCCCGGGACGGGGGTTGAGCCCCAGCATTTT. The rearrangement links TRBV7-9 to TRBJ1-5; D possibly corresponds to TRBD1 (5 bases). The CDR3 contains 15 residues. Trimming removed 6 bases from V and 8 bases from J, with 20 bases in between. The V gene's germline CDR1 is SEHNR and CDR2 FQNEAQ (reference sequence).

The gene calls are TRBV7-3 and TRBJ1-1, with D possibly matching TRBD1 (6 bases). Germline V lookup: CDR1 SGHTA, CDR2 FQGTGA. V was trimmed by 5 bases and J by 4 bases, leaving 14 bases between them. The CDR3 runs 14 residues. CDR3 in DNA: TGTGCCAGCAGCCCCCAAACAGGGCGCACTGAAGCTTTCTTT. It codes for CASSPQTGRTEAFF.

V is TRBV7-2 and J is TRBJ1-2; D is perhaps TRBD1 (5 bases). The V end lost 3 bases, the J end lost 12 bases, and 14 bases lay between the germline ends. CDR1 is SGHTA, CDR2 FQGNSA, per germline. The CDR3 has 12 amino acids. The CDR3 coding sequence is TGTGCCAGCAGCTTTGCCAGGGTGTCTGACACCTTC. This gives the protein CASSFARVSDTF.